This T cell receptor beta chain was documented in a study of graft-versus-host responses after intestinal transplantation. Sequencing used immunoSEQ multiplex PCR; TCRdb keeps in-frame clones, though not all of them. Of around 31,000 clones listed, approximately 83% are singletons. On this clone: Its antigen is unknown.

The CDR3 is 18 residues long. Looked up from germline, CDR1 is MGHRA and CDR2 is YSYEKL. Losses at the gene ends were 0 bases for V and 8 bases for J; bases not matched to a gene: 15. The J gene is TRBJ2-1, the V gene TRBV4-1; TRBD2 matches at 8 bases. The sequence was collected from a human donor who received an intestinal transplant. The source was unstimulated CD8+ T cells sorted from spleen or lymph node cells, collected before intestinal transplant. In DNA form, the CDR3 reads TGCGCCAGCAGCCAAGATCCCCCTAGGACTAGCAGTCTTTATGAGCAGTTCTTC. This codes for CASSQDPPRTSSLYEQFF.